This T cell receptor beta chain was sequenced during a study of shared clonotypes between healthy human individuals. Overall study findings and caveats: Lower generation probabilities were found for non-shared clonotypes than for those shared by all four donors. Sharing across four donors was highest in naive CD4 (around 5%) and lowest in memory CD8 (roughly 0.4%).

Naive CD45RA+ and memory CD45RA-negative subsets were split from CD4+ cells. Details on this clone: Its target is unknown.

Several immunoSEQ plates received, in even portions, the genomic DNA of each subset. Only in-frame clones appear in the TCRdb table, and some are missing; sequencing was by immunoSEQ multiplex PCR. The sample shows more than 2,000,000 clones, approximately 95% of them seen only once. The germline CDR1 and CDR2 sequences are SGHTA and FQGNSA. The CDR3 is made up of 13 amino acids. Trimming took 5 bases from V and 3 from J, leaving 11 bases between them. The sample comprised naive CD4+ T cells from PBMCs. Subset here: CD45RA+ positively selected. This sequence joins TRBV7-2 and TRBJ2-7; TRBD2 might be the D (5 bases). This receptor was taken from a man younger than 35 in good health. Some clones in this sample may be carry-over from other donors' samples. CDR3: CASSPRRNYEQYF. CDR3 nucleotides: TGTGCCAGCAGCCCCAGGAGGAACTACGAGCAGTACTTC.